This is a list of T cell receptor beta chains from one sample in a study of OX40 agonist ivuxolimab in advanced cancers. TCRdb keeps only in-frame clones here, not all; method: immunoSEQ multiplex PCR. Of 60,000 to 95,000 clones in the sample, over 75% were seen once. The sample here was CD4+ or CD8+ T cells sorted from blood, taken in a trial of the OX40 agonist ivuxolimab. These receptors were obtained from an adult with an advanced solid tumor such as melanoma, head and neck, liver or kidney cancer. Both conserved end residues are part of each CDR3.

v_gene | CDR3aa
TRBV6-5 | CASTQQGHTEAFF
TRBV7-8 | CASSEQVQAGTQYF
TRBV19 | CASSMTSGGSYEQYF
TRBV18 | CASSPSTTDEQYF
TRBV5-5 | CASSLMGDYGNTIYF
TRBV5-6 | CASSLWGPPLGAFF
TRBV10-3 | CAIGQGSGANVLTF
TRBV27 | CASSSQIAGLQETQYF
TRBV7-8 | CASSLSFGGSPLHF
TRBV6-5 | CASSFSPGLNYGYTF
TRBV7-3 | CASSLGGTGELFF
TRBV7-2 | CASSSGINQPQHF
TRBV27 | CASSLPGTGIYEQYF
TRBV2 | CASKPRLSSNEQFF
TRBV11-2 | CASSLVSGRGPEQYF
TRBV27 | CASRRTGDENIQYF
TRBV20-1 | CSARLTEAFF
TRBV4-3 | CASRYNREWDTEAFF
TRBV18 | CASSPRQGLGELFF
TRBV7-9 | CASSLRVYGYTF
TRBV7-3 | CASSPGGGGELFF
TRBV27 | CASRRTAFYEQYF
TRBV7-2 | CASSPGLAGVTGELFF
TRBV7-8 | CASSLPLAMVYEQYF
TRBV7-2 | CASSLAVAGGNGYTF
TRBV19 | CASSNPGQGSEQYF
TRBV9 | CASSVGENYGYTF
TRBV11-2 | CASSLGRGAFF
TRBV18 | CASSPAQILVSQTVEQYF
TRBV7-2 | CASSLGDGGGTDTQYF
TRBV19 | CASSAQGTDTQYF
TRBV7-3 | CASSPWGQGTAGANVLTF
TRBV10-1 | CASSEPGGNEKLFF
TRBV10-3 | CAISESGSRSAWEQYF
TRBV5-4 | CASSLWQQETQYF
TRBV10-3 | CAISEGDRVASYEQYF
TRBV27 | CASSLDPGMNTEAFF
TRBV9 | CASSVGIGGYNEQFF
TRBV7-9 | CASSLGRGSTEAFF
TRBV6-1 | CASSEGAGGKTDTQYF